The rows below give T cell receptor beta chains drawn from one sample of a study of T cell responses to AZD1222 COVID-19 vaccine. The assay was immunoSEQ multiplex PCR, and TCRdb's table has in-frame clones only and misses some. The table lists around 190,000 clones, around 90% of them singletons, with approximately 0.5% in the top ten. Sequencing was performed on peripheral blood, taken on day 0 of AZD1222 vaccination. Receptor source: an adult in good health. CDR3s include the opening cysteine and the closing phenylalanine or tryptophan. A D gene is named only where the DNA matches it firmly. Size is stated for part of the rows, as once, few or many counts, or as a class when the clone is expanded.

D: -
size: -
V: TRBV3-1/TRBV3-2
J: TRBJ2-3
DNA: TGTGCCAGCAGCCAAGATCTTATGTGGGGCGGCACAGATACGCAGTATTTT
CDR3: CASSQDLMWGGTDTQYF

D: -
size: -
V: TRBV19
J: TRBJ2-5
DNA: TGTGCCAGTAGCCTTTCTCCCCGGGGCTCCTTACAAGAGACCCAGTACTTC
CDR3: CASSLSPRGSLQETQYF

D: -
size: few
V: TRBV28
J: TRBJ1-1
DNA: TGTGCCAGCAGTCTCCGGGGGGGCACTGAAGCTTTCTTT
CDR3: CASSLRGGTEAFF

D: TRBD1
size: -
V: TRBV28
J: TRBJ1-2
DNA: TGTGCCAGCAGTTCATCGCGGACAGGGGATTTTTATGGCTACACCTTC
CDR3: CASSSSRTGDFYGYTF

D: -
size: -
V: TRBV9
J: TRBJ2-7
DNA: TGTGCCAGCAGCGCTCCGGGACAATCCTACGAGCAGTACTTC
CDR3: CASSAPGQSYEQYF

D: -
size: -
V: TRBV27
J: TRBJ2-2
DNA: TGTGCCAGCAGCGACCCAGGGCAGAGGTTGTTTTTT
CDR3: CASSDPGQRLFF

D: -
size: -
V: TRBV28
J: TRBJ2-1
DNA: TGTGCCAGCACGGAGCTAATCTCCTACAATGAGCAGTTCTTC
CDR3: CASTELISYNEQFF

D: TRBD1
size: few
V: TRBV19
J: TRBJ1-6
DNA: TGTGCCAGTAAGACGGGACAGGGGAATTCACCCCTCCACTTT
CDR3: CASKTGQGNSPLHF

D: -
size: -
V: TRBV15
J: TRBJ1-4
DNA: TGTGCCACCAGCTCCTCGGACATAACTAATGAAAAACTGTTTTTT
CDR3: CATSSSDITNEKLFF

D: TRBD2
size: few
V: TRBV11-2
J: TRBJ2-7
DNA: TGTGCCAGCAGCTTAGGGGCCGGGACTAGCGGGGGATTCTCCTACGAGCAGTACTTC
CDR3: CASSLGAGTSGGFSYEQYF

D: -
size: -
V: TRBV4-2
J: TRBJ2-6
DNA: TGTGCCAGCAGCCTCCAGGGACGGCAAAACTCTGGGGCCAACGTCCTGACTTTC
CDR3: CASSLQGRQNSGANVLTF

D: -
size: -
V: TRBV29-1
J: TRBJ1-1
DNA: TGCAGCGTTGAAGATCTCGGCGATGAAGCTTTCTTT
CDR3: CSVEDLGDEAFF

D: -
size: few
V: TRBV27
J: TRBJ1-6
DNA: TGTGCCAGCAGCTACATGGGGCGCCTCTCCTCACCCCTCCACTTT
CDR3: CASSYMGRLSSPLHF

D: TRBD2
size: -
V: TRBV27
J: TRBJ2-1
DNA: TGTGCCAGCAGTTTATGGACTAGCGGGAGCGATGAGCAGTTCTTC
CDR3: CASSLWTSGSDEQFF

D: TRBD1
size: -
V: TRBV24-1
J: TRBJ1-6
DNA: TGTGCCACCAGTGCAGCGGGACAGGTAATCTATAATTCACCCCTCCACTTT
CDR3: CATSAAGQVIYNSPLHF

D: TRBD2
size: -
V: TRBV9
J: TRBJ2-7
DNA: TGTGCCAGCAGCGTAGAGGATAGCGGGAGTTACGAGCAGTACTTC
CDR3: CASSVEDSGSYEQYF

D: TRBD1
size: -
V: TRBV28
J: TRBJ1-1
DNA: TGTGCCAGCCAATCCGGAGGACAGGGGGCCACTGAAGCTTTCTTT
CDR3: CASQSGGQGATEAFF